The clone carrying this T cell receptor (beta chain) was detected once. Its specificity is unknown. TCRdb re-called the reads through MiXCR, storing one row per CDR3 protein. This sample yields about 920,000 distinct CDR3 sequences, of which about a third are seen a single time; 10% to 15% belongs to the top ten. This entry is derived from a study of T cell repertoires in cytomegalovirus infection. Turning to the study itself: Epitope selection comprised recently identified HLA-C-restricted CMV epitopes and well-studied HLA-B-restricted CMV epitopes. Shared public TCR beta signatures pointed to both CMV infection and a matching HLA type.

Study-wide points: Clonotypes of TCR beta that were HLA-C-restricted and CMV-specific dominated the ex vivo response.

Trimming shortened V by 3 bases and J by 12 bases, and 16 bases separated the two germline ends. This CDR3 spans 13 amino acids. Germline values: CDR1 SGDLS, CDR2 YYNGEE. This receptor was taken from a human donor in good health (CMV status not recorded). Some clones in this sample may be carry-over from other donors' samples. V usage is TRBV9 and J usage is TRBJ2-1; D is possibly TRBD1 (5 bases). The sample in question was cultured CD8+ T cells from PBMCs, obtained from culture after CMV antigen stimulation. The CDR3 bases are TGTGCCAGCAGCGGGGGCCTCCAAACGACGCAGTTCTTC. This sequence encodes CASSGGLQTTQFF.